This TCR beta chain derives from a study of shared clonotypes between healthy human individuals. As regards this clone: No antigen is known for it.

Study-level points and caveats: Larger richness was generally estimated for naive than memory subsets. Despite large depth, rarefaction showed incomplete sorted-subset sequencing.

CD8 cells regarded as naive lacked CD45RO, were positively chosen for CCR7, and omitted terminally differentiated effector memory CD45RA+ cells. Here immunoSEQ multiplex PCR was the method, and the copy in TCRdb shows in-frame clones only, minus some. Of about 2.1 million clones in the sample, 80% to 95% were seen once. The V end lost 1 base, the J end lost 9 bases, and 12 bases lay between the germline ends. Germline CDR1 is MDHEN and CDR2 is SYDVKM. The CDR3 consists of 13 residues. The sequence derives from a young man in good health. Some clones in this sample may be carry-over from other donors' samples. The sequencing sample was made of naive CD8+ T cells from PBMCs. This chain links TRBV28 with TRBJ2-5; D may correspond to TRBD1 or TRBD2 (5 bases each). The CDR3 reads CASSLSGLGAQYF. CDR3 nucleotide sequence: TGTGCCAGCAGTTTATCCGGGCTGGGGGCCCAGTACTTC.